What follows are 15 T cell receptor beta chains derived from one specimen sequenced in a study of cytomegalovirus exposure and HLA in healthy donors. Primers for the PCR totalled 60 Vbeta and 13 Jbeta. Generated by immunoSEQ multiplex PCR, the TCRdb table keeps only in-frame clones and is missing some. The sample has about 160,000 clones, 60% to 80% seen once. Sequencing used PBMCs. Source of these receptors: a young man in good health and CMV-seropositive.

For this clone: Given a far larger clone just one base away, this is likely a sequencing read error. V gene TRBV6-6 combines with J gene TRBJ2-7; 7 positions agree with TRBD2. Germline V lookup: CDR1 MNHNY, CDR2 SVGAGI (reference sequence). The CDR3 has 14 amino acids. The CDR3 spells CASCYSPGRDEQYF. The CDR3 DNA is TGTGCCAGCTGTTACTCCCCAGGGAGGGACGAGCAGTACTTC.

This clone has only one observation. The CDR3 nucleotides read TGTGCCAGCAGCTTTGATGAGACAGGGGGCAACACTGAAGCTTTCTTT. Protein product: CASSFDETGGNTEAFF. V is TRBV11-1 and J is TRBJ1-1, with 10 positions matching TRBD1. V gave up 3 bases and J gave up 2 bases; unmatched junction bases: 6. The CDR3 extends over 16 amino acids. CDR1 SGHAT and CDR2 FQDESV come from the germline V gene (reference sequence).

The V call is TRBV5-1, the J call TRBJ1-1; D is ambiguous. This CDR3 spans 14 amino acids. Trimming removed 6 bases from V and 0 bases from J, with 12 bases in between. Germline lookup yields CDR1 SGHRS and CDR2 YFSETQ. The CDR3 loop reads CASNLEMMNTEAFF. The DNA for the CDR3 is TGCGCCAGCAACCTAGAGATGATGAACACTGAAGCTTTCTTT.

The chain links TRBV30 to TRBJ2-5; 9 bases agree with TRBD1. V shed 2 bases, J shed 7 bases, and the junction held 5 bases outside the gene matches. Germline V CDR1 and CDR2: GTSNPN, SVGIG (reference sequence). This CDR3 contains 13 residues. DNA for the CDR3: TGTGCCTGGAGTCCTCGACAGGGGGGGACCCAGTACTTC. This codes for CAWSPRQGGTQYF.

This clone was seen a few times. This CDR3 reads CASSFLDRGSSPLHF. The CDR3 nucleotides are TGTGCCAGCAGCTTTCTTGACAGGGGGTCCTCACCCCTCCACTTT. The J gene is TRBJ1-6, the V gene TRBV5-6; 9 nucleotides line up with TRBD1. CDR1 and CDR2 (germline): SGHDT, YYEEEE. CDR3 length equals 15 residues. V shed 2 bases, J shed 10 bases, and the junction held 7 bases outside the gene matches.

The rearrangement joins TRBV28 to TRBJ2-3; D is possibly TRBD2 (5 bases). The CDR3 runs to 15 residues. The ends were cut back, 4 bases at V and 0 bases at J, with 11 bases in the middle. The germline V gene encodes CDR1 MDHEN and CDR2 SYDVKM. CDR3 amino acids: CASSYGTGSTDTQYF. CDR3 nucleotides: TGTGCCAGCAGTTATGGAACGGGGAGCACAGATACGCAGTATTTT.

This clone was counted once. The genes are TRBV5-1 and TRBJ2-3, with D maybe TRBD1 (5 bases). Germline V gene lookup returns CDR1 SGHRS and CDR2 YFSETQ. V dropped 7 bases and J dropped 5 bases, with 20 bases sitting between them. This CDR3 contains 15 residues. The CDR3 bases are TGCGCCAGCGCGATCGACAGTCAACCGGAAGATACGCAGTATTTT. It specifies CASAIDSQPEDTQYF.

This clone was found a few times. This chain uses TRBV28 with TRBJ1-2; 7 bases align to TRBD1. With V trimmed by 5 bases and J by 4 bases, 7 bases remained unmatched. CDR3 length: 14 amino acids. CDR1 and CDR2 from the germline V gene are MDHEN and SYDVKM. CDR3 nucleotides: TGTGCCAGCAGTGCGACCGGGACAGCCTATGGCTACACCTTC. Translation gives CASSATGTAYGYTF.

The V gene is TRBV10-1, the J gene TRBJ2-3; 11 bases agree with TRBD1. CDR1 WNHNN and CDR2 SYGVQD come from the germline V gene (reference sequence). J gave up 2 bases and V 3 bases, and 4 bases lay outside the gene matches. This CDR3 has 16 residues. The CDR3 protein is CASSEGQGAHTDTQYF. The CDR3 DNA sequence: TGCGCCAGCAGTGAAGGACAGGGGGCACACACAGATACGCAGTATTTT.

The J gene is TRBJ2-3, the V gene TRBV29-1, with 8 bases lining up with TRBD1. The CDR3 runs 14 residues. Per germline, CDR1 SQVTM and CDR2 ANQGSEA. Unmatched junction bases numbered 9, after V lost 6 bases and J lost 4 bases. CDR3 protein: CSVPPSGGADTQYF. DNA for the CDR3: TGCAGCGTCCCACCCTCAGGGGGCGCAGATACGCAGTATTTT.

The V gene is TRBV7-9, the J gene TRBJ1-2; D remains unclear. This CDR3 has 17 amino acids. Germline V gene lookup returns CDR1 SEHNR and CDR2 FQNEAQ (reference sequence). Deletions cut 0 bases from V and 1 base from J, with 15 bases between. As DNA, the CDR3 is TGTGCCAGCAGCTTAGCCCCCCTAGAGGAGAATAACTATGGCTACACCTTC. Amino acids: CASSLAPLEENNYGYTF.

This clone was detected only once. The CDR3 protein is CASSRGGGYEQYF. The CDR3 DNA reads TGTGCCAGCAGCCGTGGCGGGGGATACGAGCAGTACTTC. V gene TRBV11-3 combines with J gene TRBJ2-7; 7 positions agree with TRBD2. V trimming: 5 bases; J trimming: 4 bases; junction bases outside the gene matches: 5. The CDR3 consists of 13 residues. Germline V lookup: CDR1 SGHNT, CDR2 YENEEA.

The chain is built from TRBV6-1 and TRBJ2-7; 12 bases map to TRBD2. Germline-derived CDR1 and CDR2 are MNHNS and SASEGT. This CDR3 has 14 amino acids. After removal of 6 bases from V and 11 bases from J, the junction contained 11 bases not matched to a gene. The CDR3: CASRYRLAGAVEYF. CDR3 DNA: TGTGCCAGCAGATATAGACTAGCGGGGGCGGTAGAGTACTTC.

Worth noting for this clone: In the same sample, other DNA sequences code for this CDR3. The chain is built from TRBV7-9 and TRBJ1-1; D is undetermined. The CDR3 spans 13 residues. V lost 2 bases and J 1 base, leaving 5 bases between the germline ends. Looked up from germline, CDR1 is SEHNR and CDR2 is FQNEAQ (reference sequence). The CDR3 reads CASSLSGNTEAFF. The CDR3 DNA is TGTGCCAGCAGCTTATCAGGGAACACTGAAGCTTTCTTT.

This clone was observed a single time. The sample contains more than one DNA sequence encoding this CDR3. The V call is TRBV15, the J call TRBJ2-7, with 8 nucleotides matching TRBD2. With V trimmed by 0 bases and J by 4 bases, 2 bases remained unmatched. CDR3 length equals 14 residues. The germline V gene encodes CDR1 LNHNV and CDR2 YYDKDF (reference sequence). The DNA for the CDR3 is TGTGCCACCAGCAGAGAGAGCGGGGGTTACGAGCAGTACTTC. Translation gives CATSRESGGYEQYF.